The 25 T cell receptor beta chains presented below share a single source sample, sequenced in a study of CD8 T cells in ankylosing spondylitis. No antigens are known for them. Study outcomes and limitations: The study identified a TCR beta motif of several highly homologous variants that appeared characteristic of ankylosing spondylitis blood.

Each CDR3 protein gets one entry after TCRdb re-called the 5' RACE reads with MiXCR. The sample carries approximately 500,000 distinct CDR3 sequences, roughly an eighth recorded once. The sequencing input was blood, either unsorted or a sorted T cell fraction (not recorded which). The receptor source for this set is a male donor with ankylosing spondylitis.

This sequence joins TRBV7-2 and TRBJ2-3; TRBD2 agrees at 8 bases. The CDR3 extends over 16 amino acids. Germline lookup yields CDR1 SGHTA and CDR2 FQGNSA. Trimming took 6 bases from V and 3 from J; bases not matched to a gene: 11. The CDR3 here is CASRPTSATGTDTQYF. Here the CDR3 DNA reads TGTGCCAGCAGGCCGACTAGCGCCACGGGGACAGATACGCAGTATTTT. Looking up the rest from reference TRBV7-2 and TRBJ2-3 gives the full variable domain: GAGVSQSPSNKVTEKGKDVELRCDPISGHTALYWYRQSLGQGLEFLIYFQGNSAPDKSGLPSDRFSAERTGGSVSTLTIQRTQQEDSAVYLCASRPTSATGTDTQYFGPGTRLTVL.

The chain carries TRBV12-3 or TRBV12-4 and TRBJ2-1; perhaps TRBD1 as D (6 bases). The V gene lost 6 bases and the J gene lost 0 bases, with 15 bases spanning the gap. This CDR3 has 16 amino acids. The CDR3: CASSTIRGISYNEQFF. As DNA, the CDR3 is TGTGCCAGCAGCACTATAAGGGGGATCTCCTACAATGAGCAGTTCTTC.

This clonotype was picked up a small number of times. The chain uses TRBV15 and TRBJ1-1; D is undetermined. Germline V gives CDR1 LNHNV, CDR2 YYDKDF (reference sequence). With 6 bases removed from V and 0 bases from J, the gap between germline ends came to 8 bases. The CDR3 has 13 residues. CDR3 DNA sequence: TGTGCCACCAGGGGTTCGCTGAACACTGAAGCTTTCTTT. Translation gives CATRGSLNTEAFF.

The CDR3 sequence: CASSSTTGSYEQYF. CDR3 sequence (DNA): TGTGCCAGCAGCTCGACGACAGGCTCCTACGAGCAGTACTTC. The V and J genes are TRBV7-8 and TRBJ2-7, with D possibly matching TRBD1 (6 bases). Germline CDR1 is SGHVS and CDR2 is FQNEAQ. This CDR3 contains 14 residues. With 4 bases removed from V and 0 bases from J, the gap between germline ends came to 10 bases. Full variable domain (rest looked up from reference TRBV7-8 and TRBJ2-7): GAGVSQSPRYKVAKRGQDVALRCDPISGHVSLFWYQQALGQGPEFLTYFQNEAQLDKSGLPSDRFFAERPEGSVSTLKIQRTQQEDSAVYLCASSSTTGSYEQYFGPGTRLTVT.

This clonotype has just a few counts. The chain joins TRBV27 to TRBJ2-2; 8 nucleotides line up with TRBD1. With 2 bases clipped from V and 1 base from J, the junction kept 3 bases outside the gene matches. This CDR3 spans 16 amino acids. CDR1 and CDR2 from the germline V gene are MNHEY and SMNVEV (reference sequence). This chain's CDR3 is CASSLTRGLNTGELFF. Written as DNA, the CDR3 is TGTGCCAGCAGTTTAACCAGGGGGCTGAACACCGGGGAGCTGTTTTTT.

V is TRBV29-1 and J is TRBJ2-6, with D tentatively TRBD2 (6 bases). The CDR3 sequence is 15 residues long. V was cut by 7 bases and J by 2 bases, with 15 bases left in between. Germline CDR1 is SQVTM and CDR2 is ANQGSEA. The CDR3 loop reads CSAQNRETGANVLTF. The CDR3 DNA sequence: TGCAGCGCCCAAAATCGGGAGACTGGGGCCAACGTCCTGACTTTC. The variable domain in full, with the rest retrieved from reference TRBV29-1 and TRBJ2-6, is SAVISQKPSRDICQRGTSLTIQCQVDSQVTMMFWYRQQPGQSLTLIATANQGSEATYESGFVIDKFPISRPNLTFSTLTVSNMSPEDSSIYLCSAQNRETGANVLTFGAGSRLTVL.

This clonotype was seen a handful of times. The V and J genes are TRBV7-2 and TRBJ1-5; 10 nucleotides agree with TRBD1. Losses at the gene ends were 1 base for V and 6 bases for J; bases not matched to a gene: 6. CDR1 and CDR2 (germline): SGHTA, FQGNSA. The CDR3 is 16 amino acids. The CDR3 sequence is CASSLVGTGDGQPQHF. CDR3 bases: TGTGCCAGCAGCTTAGTTGGGACAGGGGATGGTCAGCCCCAGCATTTT.

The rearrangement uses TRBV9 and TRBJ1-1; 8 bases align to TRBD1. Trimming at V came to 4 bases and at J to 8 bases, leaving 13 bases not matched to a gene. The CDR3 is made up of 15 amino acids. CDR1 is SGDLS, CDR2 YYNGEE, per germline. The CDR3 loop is CASSPRTGITLEAFF. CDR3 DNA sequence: TGTGCCAGCAGCCCCAGGACAGGGATCACTCTAGAAGCTTTCTTT.

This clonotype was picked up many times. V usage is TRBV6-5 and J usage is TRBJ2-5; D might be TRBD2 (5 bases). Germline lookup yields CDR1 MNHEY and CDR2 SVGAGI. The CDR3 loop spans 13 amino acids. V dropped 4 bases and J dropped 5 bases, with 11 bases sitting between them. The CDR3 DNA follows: TGTGCCAGCAGTTCGACTTGGGAGGAGACCCAGTACTTC. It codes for CASSSTWEETQYF.

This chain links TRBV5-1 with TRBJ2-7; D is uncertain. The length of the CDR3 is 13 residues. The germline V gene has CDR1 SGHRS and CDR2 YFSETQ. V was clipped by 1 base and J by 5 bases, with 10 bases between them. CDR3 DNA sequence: TGCGCCAGCAGCTTGCTTGGGTTGAACGAGCAGTACTTC. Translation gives CASSLLGLNEQYF.

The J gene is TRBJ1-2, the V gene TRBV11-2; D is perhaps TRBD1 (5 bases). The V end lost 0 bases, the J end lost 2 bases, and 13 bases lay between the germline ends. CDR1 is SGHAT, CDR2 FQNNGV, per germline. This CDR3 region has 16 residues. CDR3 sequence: CASSLDWAGSNYGYTF. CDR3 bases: TGTGCCAGCAGCTTAGATTGGGCAGGGAGCAACTATGGCTACACCTTC.

The CDR3 DNA sequence: TGTGCCAGCGCTCCTTGGGACAGATATGGCTACACCTTC. Translation: CASAPWDRYGYTF. The V call is TRBV27, the J call TRBJ1-2; 7 positions agree with TRBD1. The CDR3 length is 13 residues. Germline V gives CDR1 MNHEY, CDR2 SMNVEV (reference sequence). V lost 8 bases, J lost 5 bases, and 8 bases stayed unmatched.

The CDR3 DNA sequence: TGTGCCAGCAGCTTGATTCGGTCGGGGGACAGGGGTCAAGAGACCCAGTACTTC. This sequence encodes CASSLIRSGDRGQETQYF. The gene calls are TRBV5-5 and TRBJ2-5; 10 bases agree with TRBD1. CDR3 length: 18 residues. Per germline, CDR1 SGHKS and CDR2 YYEKEE (reference sequence). Trimming cost V 1 base and J 2 bases; bases outside gene matches: 11.

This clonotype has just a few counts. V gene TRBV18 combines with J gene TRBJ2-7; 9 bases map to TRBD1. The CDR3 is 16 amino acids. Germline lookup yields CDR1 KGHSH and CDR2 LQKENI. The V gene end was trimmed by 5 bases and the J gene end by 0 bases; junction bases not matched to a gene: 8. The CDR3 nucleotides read TGTGCCAGCTCATCAACCGGGGACAGGGACTCCTACGAGCAGTACTTC. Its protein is CASSSTGDRDSYEQYF.

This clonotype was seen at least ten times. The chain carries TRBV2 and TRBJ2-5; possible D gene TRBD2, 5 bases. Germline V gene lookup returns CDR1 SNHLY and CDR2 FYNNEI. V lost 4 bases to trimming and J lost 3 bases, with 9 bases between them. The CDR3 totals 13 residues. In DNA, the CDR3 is TGTGCCAGCAGTGGAAGGCGGGAAGAGACCCAGTACTTC. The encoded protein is CASSGRREETQYF.

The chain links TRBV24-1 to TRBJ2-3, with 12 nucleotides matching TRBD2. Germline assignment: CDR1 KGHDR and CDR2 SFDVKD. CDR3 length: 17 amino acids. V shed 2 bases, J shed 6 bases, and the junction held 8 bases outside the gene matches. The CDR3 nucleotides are TGTGCCACCAGTGATTCCAGACTAGCGGGAGTGTCGGATACGCAGTATTTT. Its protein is CATSDSRLAGVSDTQYF.

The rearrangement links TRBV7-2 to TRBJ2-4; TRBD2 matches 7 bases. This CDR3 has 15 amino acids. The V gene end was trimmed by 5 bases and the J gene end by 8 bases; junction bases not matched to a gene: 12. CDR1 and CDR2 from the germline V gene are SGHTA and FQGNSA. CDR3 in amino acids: CASSRTRVRGDIQYF. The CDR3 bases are TGTGCCAGCAGCCGGACGCGAGTCCGGGGGGACATTCAGTACTTC.

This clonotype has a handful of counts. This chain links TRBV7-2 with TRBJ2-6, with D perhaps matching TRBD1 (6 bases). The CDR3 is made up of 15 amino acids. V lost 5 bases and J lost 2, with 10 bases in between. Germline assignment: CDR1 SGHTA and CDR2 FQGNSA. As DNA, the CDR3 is TGTGCCAGCAGCCCACAGGGTACTGGGGCCAACGTCCTGACTTTC. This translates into CASSPQGTGANVLTF.

The chain's CDR3 is CASSAPGQGFKTQYF. CDR3 DNA sequence: TGTGCCAGCAGTGCCCCGGGACAGGGTTTCAAGACCCAGTACTTC. The chain couples TRBV12-3 or TRBV12-4 to TRBJ2-5; 9 positions match TRBD1. The CDR3 consists of 15 residues. Trimming took 5 bases from V and 6 from J; bases not matched to a gene: 10.

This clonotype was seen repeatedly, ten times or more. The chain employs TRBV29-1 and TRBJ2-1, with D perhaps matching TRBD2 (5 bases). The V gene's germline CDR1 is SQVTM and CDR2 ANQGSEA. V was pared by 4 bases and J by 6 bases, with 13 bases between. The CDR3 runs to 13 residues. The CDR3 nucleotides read TGCAGCGTTGGGGTCTCGGCGGGCAATGAGCAGTTCTTC. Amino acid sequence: CSVGVSAGNEQFF.

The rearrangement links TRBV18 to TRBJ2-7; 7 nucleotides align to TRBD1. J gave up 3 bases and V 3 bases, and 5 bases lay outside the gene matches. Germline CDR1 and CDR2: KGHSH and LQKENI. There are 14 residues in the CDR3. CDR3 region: CASSPGQVYYEQYF. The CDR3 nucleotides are TGTGCCAGCTCACCCGGACAGGTTTACTACGAGCAGTACTTC.

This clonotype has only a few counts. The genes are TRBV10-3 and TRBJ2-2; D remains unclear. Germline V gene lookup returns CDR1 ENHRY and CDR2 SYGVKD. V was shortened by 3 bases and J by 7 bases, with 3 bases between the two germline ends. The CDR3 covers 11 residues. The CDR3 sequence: CAISEGGELFF. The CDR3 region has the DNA TGTGCCATCAGTGAAGGCGGGGAGCTGTTTTTT.

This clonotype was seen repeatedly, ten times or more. The CDR3 DNA reads TGTGCCAGCACCTCGGGGAATCAGCCCCAGCATTTT. Translated, it gives CASTSGNQPQHF. The chain employs TRBV12-3 or TRBV12-4 and TRBJ1-5; D not resolved. The CDR3 sequence is 12 residues long. The V gene lost 7 bases and the J gene lost 4 bases, with 8 bases spanning the gap.

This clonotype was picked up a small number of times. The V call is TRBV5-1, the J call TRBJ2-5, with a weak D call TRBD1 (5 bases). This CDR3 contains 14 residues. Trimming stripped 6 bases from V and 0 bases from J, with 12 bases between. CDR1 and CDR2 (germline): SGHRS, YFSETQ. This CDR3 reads CASKPDSYQETQYF. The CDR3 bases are TGCGCCAGCAAGCCCGACAGCTACCAAGAGACCCAGTACTTC.

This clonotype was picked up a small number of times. CDR3 nucleotide sequence: TGCAGCGCCGGGAGTCATAATGAAAAACTGTTTTTT. It codes for CSAGSHNEKLFF. The V call is TRBV29-1, the J call TRBJ1-4; no definite D call. Trimming pared 7 bases from V and 4 bases from J, leaving 10 bases between. Germline-derived CDR1 and CDR2 are SQVTM and ANQGSEA. The CDR3 length is 12 residues.